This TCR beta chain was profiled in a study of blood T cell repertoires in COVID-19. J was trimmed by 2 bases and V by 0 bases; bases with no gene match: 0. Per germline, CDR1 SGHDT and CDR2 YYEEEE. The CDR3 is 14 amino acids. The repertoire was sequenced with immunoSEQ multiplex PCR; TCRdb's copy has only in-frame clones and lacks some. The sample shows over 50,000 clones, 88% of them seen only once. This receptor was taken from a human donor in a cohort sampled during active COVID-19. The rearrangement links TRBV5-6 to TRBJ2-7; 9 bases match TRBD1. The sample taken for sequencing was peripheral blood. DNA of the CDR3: TGTGCCAGCAGCTTGGGACAGGGGGCCTACGAGCAGTACTTC. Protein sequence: CASSLGQGAYEQYF.